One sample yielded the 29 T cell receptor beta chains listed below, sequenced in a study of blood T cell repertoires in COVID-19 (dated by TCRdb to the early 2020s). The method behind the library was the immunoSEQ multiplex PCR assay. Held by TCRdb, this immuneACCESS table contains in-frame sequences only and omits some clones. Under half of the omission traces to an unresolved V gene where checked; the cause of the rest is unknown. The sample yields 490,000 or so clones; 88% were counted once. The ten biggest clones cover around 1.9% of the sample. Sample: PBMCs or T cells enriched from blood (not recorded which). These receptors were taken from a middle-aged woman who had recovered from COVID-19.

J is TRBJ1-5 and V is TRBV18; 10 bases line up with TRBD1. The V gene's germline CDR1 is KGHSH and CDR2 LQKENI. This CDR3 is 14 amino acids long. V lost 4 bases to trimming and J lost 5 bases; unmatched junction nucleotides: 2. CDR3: CASSRQGADQPQHF. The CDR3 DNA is TGTGCCAGCTCACGACAGGGGGCTGATCAGCCCCAGCATTTT.

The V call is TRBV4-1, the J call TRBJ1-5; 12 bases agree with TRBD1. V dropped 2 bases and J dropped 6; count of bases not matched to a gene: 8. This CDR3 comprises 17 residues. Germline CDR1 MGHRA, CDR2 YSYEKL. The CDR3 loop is CASSQNPGQGAGQPQHF. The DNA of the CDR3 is TGCGCCAGCAGCCAAAATCCGGGACAGGGGGCTGGTCAGCCCCAGCATTTT.

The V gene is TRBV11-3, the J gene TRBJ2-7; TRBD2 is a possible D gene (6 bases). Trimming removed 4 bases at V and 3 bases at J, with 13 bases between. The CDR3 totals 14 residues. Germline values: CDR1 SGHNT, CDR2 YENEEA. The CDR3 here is CASSSRDSFYEQYF. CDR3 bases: TGTGCCAGCAGCTCCCGGGACTCCTTCTACGAGCAGTACTTC.

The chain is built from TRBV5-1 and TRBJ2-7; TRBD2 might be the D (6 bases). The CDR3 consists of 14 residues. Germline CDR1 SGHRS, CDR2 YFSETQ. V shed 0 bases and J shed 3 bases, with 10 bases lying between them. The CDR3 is CASSLGDSFYEQYF. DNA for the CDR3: TGCGCCAGCAGCTTGGGGGACTCCTTCTACGAGCAGTACTTC.

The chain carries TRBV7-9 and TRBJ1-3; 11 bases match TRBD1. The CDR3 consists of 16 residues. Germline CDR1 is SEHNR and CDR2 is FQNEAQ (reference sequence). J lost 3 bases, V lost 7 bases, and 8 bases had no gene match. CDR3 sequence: CASTLMDRGLGNTIYF. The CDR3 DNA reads TGTGCCAGCACTCTAATGGACAGGGGGCTTGGAAACACCATATATTTT.

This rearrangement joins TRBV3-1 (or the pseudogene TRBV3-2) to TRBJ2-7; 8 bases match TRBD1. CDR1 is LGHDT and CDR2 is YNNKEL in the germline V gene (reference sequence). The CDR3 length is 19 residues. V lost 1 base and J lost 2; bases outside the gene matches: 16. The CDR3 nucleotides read TGTGCCAGCAGCCAAGGGGGCCCTCGGTGGGGACAGGTGCCCTACGAGCAGTACTTC. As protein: CASSQGGPRWGQVPYEQYF.

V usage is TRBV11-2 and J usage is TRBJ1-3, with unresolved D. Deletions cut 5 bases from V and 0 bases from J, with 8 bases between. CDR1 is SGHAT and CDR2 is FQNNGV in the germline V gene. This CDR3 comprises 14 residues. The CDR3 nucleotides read TGTGCCAGCAGCACGGGTCTCTCTGGAAACACCATATATTTT. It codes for CASSTGLSGNTIYF.

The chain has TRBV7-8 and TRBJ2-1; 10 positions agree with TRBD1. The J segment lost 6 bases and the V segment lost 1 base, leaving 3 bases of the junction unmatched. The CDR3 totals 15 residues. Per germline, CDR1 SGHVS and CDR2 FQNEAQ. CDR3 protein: CASSLVGQGLNEQFF. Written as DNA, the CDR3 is TGTGCCAGCAGCTTAGTGGGACAGGGGCTCAATGAGCAGTTCTTC.

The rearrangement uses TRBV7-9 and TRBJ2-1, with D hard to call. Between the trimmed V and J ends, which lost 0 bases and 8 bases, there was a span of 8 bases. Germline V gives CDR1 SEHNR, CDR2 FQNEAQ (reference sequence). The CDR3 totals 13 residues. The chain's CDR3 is CASSLASSDEQFF. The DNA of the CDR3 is TGTGCCAGCAGCTTAGCTAGCTCGGATGAGCAGTTCTTC.

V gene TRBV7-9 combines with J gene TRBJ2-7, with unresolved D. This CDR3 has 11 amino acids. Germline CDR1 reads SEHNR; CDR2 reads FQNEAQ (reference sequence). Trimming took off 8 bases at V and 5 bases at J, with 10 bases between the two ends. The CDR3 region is CASEAVNEQYF. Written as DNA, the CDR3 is TGTGCCAGCGAGGCTGTAAACGAGCAGTACTTC.

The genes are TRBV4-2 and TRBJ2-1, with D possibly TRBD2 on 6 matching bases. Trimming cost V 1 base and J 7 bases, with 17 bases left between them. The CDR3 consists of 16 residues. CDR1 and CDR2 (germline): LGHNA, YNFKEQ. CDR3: CASSQAKGGTGNEQFF. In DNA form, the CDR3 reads TGTGCCAGCAGCCAAGCTAAGGGCGGGACGGGAAATGAGCAGTTCTTC.

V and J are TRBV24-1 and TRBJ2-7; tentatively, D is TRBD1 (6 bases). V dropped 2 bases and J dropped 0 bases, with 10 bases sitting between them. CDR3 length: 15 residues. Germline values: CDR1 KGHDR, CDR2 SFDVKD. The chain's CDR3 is CATSDSGQPSYEQYF. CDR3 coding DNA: TGTGCCACCAGTGATTCCGGACAGCCCTCCTACGAGCAGTACTTC.

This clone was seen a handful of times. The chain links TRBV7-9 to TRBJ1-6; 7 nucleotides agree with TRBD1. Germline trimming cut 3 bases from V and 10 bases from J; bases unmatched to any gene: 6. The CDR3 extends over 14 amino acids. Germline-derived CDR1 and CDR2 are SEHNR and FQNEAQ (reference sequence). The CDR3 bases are TGTGCCAGCAGCTTGGAGGGGGCAGGGTCACCCCTCCACTTT. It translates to CASSLEGAGSPLHF.

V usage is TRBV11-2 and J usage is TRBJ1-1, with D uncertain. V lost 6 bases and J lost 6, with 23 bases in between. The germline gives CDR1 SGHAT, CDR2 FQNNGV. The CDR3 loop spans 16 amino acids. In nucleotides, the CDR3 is TGTGCCAGCAGACGAACGTTTGGAGGAAGGCGGGCTGAAGCTTTCTTT. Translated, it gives CASRRTFGGRRAEAFF.

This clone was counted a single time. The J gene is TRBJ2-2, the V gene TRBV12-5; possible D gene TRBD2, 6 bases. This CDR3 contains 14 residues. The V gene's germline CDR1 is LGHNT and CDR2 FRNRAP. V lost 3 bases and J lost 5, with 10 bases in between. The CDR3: CASGFFAGTGELFF. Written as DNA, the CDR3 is TGTGCTAGTGGTTTCTTTGCGGGAACCGGGGAGCTGTTTTTT.

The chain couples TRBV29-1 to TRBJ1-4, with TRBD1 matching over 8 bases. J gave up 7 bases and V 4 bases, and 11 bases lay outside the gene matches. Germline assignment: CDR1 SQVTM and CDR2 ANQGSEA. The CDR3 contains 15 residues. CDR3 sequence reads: CSVGNLQGDREKLFF. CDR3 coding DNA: TGCAGCGTTGGCAATTTACAGGGGGATCGTGAAAAACTGTTTTTT.

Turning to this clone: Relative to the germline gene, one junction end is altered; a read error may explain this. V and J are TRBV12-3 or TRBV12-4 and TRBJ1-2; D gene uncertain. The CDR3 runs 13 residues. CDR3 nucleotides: TGTGCCAGCAGGTTAGGTTTATTCTATGGCTACACCTTC. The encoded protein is CASRLGLFYGYTF.

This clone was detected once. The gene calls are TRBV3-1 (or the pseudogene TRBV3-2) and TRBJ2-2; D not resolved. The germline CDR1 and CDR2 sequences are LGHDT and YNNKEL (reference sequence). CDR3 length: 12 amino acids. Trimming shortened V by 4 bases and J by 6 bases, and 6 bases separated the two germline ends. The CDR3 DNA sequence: TGTGCCAGCAGCCTTGTCGCCGGGGAGCTGTTTTTT. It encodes CASSLVAGELFF.

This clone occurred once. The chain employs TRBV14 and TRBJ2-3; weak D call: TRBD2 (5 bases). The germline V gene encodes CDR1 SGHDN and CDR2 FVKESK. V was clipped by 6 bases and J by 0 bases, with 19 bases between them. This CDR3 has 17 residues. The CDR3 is CASSLRLDSESTDTQYF. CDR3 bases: TGTGCCAGCAGTCTTAGGCTAGATAGCGAGAGCACAGATACGCAGTATTTT. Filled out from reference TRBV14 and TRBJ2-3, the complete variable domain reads EAGVTQFPSHSVIEKGQTVTLRCDPISGHDNLYWYRRVMGKEIKFLLHFVKESKQDESGMPNNRFLAERTGGTYSTLKVQPAELEDSGVYFCASSLRLDSESTDTQYFGPGTRLTVL.

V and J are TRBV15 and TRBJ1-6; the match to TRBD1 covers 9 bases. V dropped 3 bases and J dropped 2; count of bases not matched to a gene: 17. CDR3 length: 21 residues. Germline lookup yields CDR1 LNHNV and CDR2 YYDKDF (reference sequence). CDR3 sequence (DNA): TGTGCCACCAGCAGGGGTGGAGCCCACGGGGGACAGGGAGCCTATAATTCACCCCTCCACTTT. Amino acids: CATSRGGAHGGQGAYNSPLHF.

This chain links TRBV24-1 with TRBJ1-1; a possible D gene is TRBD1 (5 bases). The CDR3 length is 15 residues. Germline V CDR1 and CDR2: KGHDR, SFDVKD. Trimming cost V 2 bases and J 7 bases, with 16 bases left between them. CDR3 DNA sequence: TGTGCCACCAGTGATTCCCAGGGCAGGTTCGGTGAAGCTTTCTTT. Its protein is CATSDSQGRFGEAFF.

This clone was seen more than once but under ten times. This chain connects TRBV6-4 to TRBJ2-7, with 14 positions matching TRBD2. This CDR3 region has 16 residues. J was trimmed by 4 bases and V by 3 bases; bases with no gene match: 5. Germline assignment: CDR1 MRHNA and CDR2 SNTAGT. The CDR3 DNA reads TGTGCCAGCAGTGAGGGGACTAGCGGGAGCTTGTACGAGCAGTACTTC. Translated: CASSEGTSGSLYEQYF.

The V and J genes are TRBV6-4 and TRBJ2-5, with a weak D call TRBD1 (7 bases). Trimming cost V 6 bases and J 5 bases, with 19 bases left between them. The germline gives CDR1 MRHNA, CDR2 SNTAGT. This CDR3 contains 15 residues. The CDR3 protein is CASSPQGGAGETQYF. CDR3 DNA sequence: TGTGCCAGCAGCCCGCAGGGGGGCGCGGGGGAGACCCAGTACTTC.

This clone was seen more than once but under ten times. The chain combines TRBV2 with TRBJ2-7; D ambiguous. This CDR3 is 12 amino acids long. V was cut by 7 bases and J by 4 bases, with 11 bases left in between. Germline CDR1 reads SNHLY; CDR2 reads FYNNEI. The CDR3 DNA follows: TGTGCCAGCAAAGTCACGGGTTACGAGCAGTACTTC. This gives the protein CASKVTGYEQYF.

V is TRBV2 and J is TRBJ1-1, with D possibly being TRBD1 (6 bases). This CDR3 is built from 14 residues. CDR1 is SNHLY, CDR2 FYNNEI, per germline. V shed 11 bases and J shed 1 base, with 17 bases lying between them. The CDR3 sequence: CAGGRDTKNTEAFF. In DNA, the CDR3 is TGTGCCGGGGGACGGGACACAAAGAACACTGAAGCTTTCTTT.

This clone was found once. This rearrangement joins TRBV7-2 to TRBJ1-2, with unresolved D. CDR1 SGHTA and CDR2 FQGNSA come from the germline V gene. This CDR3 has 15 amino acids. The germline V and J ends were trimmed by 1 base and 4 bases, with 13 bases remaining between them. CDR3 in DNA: TGTGCCAGCAGCTTAGAGAGGGTGTCGGTCTATGGCTACACCTTC. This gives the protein CASSLERVSVYGYTF.

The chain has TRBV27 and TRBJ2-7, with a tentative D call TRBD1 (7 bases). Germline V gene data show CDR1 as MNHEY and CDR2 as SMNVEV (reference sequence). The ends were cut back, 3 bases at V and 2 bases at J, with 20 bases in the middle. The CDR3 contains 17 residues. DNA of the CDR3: TGTGCCAGCAGTTTTCGTTTAGGAGGGACAGCTACCTACGAGCAGTACTTC. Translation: CASSFRLGGTATYEQYF.

The DNA of the CDR3 is TGCGCCAGCAGCCGTACCGAGAGTCAGACCCAGTACTTC. It translates to CASSRTESQTQYF. This chain connects TRBV4-3 to TRBJ2-5; no definite D call. This CDR3 has 13 amino acids. The germline V gene has CDR1 LGHNA and CDR2 YSLEER. The ends were cut back, 4 bases at V and 6 bases at J, with 12 bases in the middle.

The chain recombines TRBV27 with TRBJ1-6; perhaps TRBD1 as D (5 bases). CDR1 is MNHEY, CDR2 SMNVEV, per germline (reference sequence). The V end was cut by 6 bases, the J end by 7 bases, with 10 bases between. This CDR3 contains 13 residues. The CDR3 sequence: CASRRQTNSPLHF. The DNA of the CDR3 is TGTGCCAGCAGACGACAGACAAATTCACCCCTCCACTTT.